This entry describes one T cell receptor beta chain. Its cognate antigen is unknown. Being one base from a much bigger clone, this may be a read error. This sample was taken from a study of T-cell reconstitution after alpha-beta-depleted transplantation in children. It was with unique molecular identifiers that the TCRbeta library was prepared. Via MiXCR, TCRdb re-called the PCR reads, giving one row per CDR3 protein. The profile shows about 150,000 distinct CDR3 sequences, more than 9.5% of them singletons. Germline V CDR1 and CDR2: DFQATT, SNEGSKA (reference sequence). The CDR3 covers 15 residues. General study findings and limits: One year post-transplant, T-cell counts and diversity were largely derived from T cells produced anew. Roughly two months post-transplant, alpha-beta T cells reportedly originated from several hundred graft clones that had expanded. At day 60, the high TCRbeta diversity found in some patients originated from recipient T cells and thymic progenitors that had survived.

The chain recombines TRBV20-1 with TRBJ1-1, with D perhaps TRBD1 (5 bases). The receptor's source is a boy aged 2-9 years with acute myeloid leukemia, due to receive a stem cell transplant. Sequences were derived from PBMCs, sampled before TCRalphabeta/CD19-depleted stem cell transplant. CDR3 DNA sequence: TGCTGTGCTACTGAATATTCCAGGGTCGACACTGAAGCTTTCTTT. This gives the protein CCATEYSRVDTEAFF.